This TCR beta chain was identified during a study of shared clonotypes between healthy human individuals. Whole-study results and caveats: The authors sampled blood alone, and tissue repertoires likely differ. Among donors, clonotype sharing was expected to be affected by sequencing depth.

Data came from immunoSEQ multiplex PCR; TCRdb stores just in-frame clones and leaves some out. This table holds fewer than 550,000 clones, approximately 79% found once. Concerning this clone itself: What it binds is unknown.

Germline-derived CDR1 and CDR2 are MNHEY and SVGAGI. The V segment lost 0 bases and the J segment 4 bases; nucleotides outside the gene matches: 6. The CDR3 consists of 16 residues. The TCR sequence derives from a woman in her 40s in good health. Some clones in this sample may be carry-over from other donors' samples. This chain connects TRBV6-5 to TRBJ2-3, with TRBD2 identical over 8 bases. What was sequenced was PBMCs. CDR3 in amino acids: CASSYSIGRGADTQYF. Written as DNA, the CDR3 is TGTGCCAGCAGTTACTCGATCGGGAGGGGAGCAGATACGCAGTATTTT.